These 14 T cell receptor beta chains share one sample of origin, sequenced in a study of CD8+CD57+ T cells in acquired aplastic anemia. Sequenced patients had shown CD8+CD57+ cell expansion by flow cytometry. The TCR beta profiling, which covered VDJ combination and CDR3 sequence, was carried out using genomic DNA as the template. Each CDR3 protein is one row after TCRdb ran MiXCR on the reads. The sample consists of 150,000 or so distinct CDR3 sequences, about half of them appearing once. The material sequenced was sorted CD4+, CD8+, or CD8+CD57+ T cells (not recorded which) from PBMCs. These receptors were obtained from a human donor with aplastic anemia.

The chain is built from TRBV19 and TRBJ1-2, with D possibly TRBD1 on 5 matching bases. V was cut by 3 bases and J by 10 bases, with 15 bases left in between. The CDR3 consists of 13 residues. The germline V gene has CDR1 LNHDA and CDR2 SQIVND (reference sequence). CDR3 bases: TGTGCCAGTAGTATTAGAGGGAGGGGTTACTACACCTTC. It encodes CASSIRGRGYYTF.

At least ten counts were recorded for this clonotype. The V call is TRBV2, the J call TRBJ2-3; TRBD1 matches 12 bases. This CDR3 is 15 amino acids long. J was trimmed by 8 bases and V by 5 bases; bases with no gene match: 8. From germline, CDR1 is SNHLY and CDR2 FYNNEI. Here the CDR3 reads CASSNTGTGGFTQYF. The CDR3 DNA sequence: TGTGCCAGCAGTAACACCGGGACAGGGGGCTTTACGCAGTATTTT.

This clonotype was counted once. The chain employs TRBV19 and TRBJ1-5; maybe TRBD1 (5 bases). This CDR3 has 14 amino acids. V lost 9 bases and J 1 base, leaving 13 bases between the germline ends. CDR1 and CDR2 (germline): LNHDA, SQIVND (reference sequence). The CDR3 coding sequence is TGTGCCAGCCTCGAGTGGGGGAGCAATCAGCCCCAGCATTTT. Translating it yields CASLEWGSNQPQHF. The full variable domain, in which reference TRBV19 and TRBJ1-5 provide the parts outside the CDR3, is DGGITQSPKYLFRKEGQNVTLSCEQNLNHDAMYWYRQDPGQGLRLIYYSQIVNDFQKGDIAEGYSVSREKKESFPLTVTSAQKNPTAFYLCASLEWGSNQPQHFGDGTRLSIL.

This chain joins TRBV9 and TRBJ2-7, with D perhaps given as TRBD1 or TRBD2 (5 bases each). The CDR3 is 14 residues long. The germline V and J ends were trimmed by 4 bases and 1 base, with 12 bases remaining between them. The V gene's germline CDR1 is SGDLS and CDR2 YYNGEE. The CDR3 region is CASSFTGTSYEQYF. The DNA for the CDR3 is TGTGCCAGCAGCTTCACCGGGACGTCCTACGAGCAGTACTTC.

This clonotype was counted ten times or more. The chain uses TRBV7-9 and TRBJ1-6; the match to TRBD1 covers 7 bases. The length of the CDR3 is 16 residues. From germline, CDR1 is SEHNR and CDR2 FQNEAQ (reference sequence). V dropped 4 bases and J dropped 6; count of bases not matched to a gene: 9. Here the CDR3 DNA reads TGTGCCAGCAGCTCAAGCGACAGGGTGGGTAATTCACCCCTCCACTTT. It is translated as CASSSSDRVGNSPLHF. Together with reference TRBV7-9 and TRBJ1-6, the CDR3 gives the full variable domain: DTGVSQNPRHKITKRGQNVTFRCDPISEHNRLYWYRQTLGQGPEFLTYFQNEAQLEKSRLLSDRFSAERPKGSFSTLEIQRTEQGDSAMYLCASSSSDRVGNSPLHFGNGTRLTVT.

A few counts support this clonotype. The junction departs from germline at one end; a sequencing error may be responsible. The CDR3 here is CASSIWDSSCNEQFF. Written as DNA, the CDR3 is TGTGCCAGCAGCATATGGGACAGCTCCTGCAATGAGCAGTTCTTC. V and J are TRBV11-2 and TRBJ2-1, with 7 nucleotides matching TRBD1. Germline lookup yields CDR1 SGHAT and CDR2 FQNNGV. CDR3 length equals 15 residues. Full variable domain (rest looked up from reference TRBV11-2 and TRBJ2-1): EAGVAQSPRYKIIEKRQSVAFWCNPISGHATLYWYQQILGQGPKLLIQFQNNGVVDDSQLPKDRFSAERLKGVDSTLKIQPAKLEDSAVYLCASSIWDSSCNEQFFGPGTRLTVL.

The table lists this clonotype with many counts. The rearrangement joins TRBV7-6 to TRBJ1-1; 8 bases are shared with TRBD1. The trim removed 6 bases at V and 5 bases at J, leaving 8 bases unmatched. The CDR3 totals 14 residues. The germline CDR1 and CDR2 sequences are SGHVS and FNYEAQ. In DNA form, the CDR3 reads TGTGCCAGCAGACCGCAGGGGGCTGGGACTGAAGCTTTCTTT. It specifies CASRPQGAGTEAFF.

This clonotype was found many times. The chain joins TRBV6-5 to TRBJ1-6; D remains ambiguous. Trimming left V 4 bases short and J 5 bases short, with 6 bases between. The CDR3 is made up of 13 amino acids. In germline, CDR1 is MNHEY, CDR2 SVGAGI. CDR3 residues: CASSFRDNSPLHF. Here the CDR3 DNA reads TGTGCCAGCAGTTTTAGGGATAATTCACCCCTCCACTTT.

This clonotype was seen ten or more times. The genes are TRBV7-9 and TRBJ2-1, with 9 bases fitting TRBD2. Germline V gene lookup returns CDR1 SEHNR and CDR2 FQNEAQ (reference sequence). V shed 5 bases, J shed 7 bases, and the junction held 15 bases outside the gene matches. This CDR3 region has 17 residues. CDR3 in amino acids: CASSPRPLAGARNEQFF. In nucleotides, the CDR3 is TGTGCCAGCAGCCCTCGGCCTTTAGCGGGAGCTAGAAATGAGCAGTTCTTC.

This clonotype came up a few times. One end of the junction fails to match germline, which may point to a read error. J is TRBJ1-2 and V is TRBV3-1, with TRBD1 as a possible D gene (5 bases). Per the germline V gene, CDR1 is LGHDT and CDR2 is YNNKEL (reference sequence). The CDR3 totals 15 residues. The CDR3 DNA sequence: TGTGCCGGCAGCCAAGTCGGTTCGGGGACCGGGGGCTACACCTTC. Translation: CAGSQVGSGTGGYTF. Full variable domain (remainder filled in from reference TRBV3-1 and TRBJ1-2): DTAVSQTPKYLVTQMGNDKSIKCEQNLGHDTMYWYKQDSKKFLKIMFSYNNKELIINETVPNRFSPKSPDKAHLNLHINSLELGDSAVYFCAGSQVGSGTGGYTFGSGTRLTVV.

V is TRBV18 and J is TRBJ1-1; no clear D gene. Trimming took 1 base from V and 0 from J, leaving 6 bases between them. Germline assignment: CDR1 KGHSH and CDR2 LQKENI. CDR3 length: 14 residues. CDR3 region: CASSPLRMNTEAFF. DNA for the CDR3: TGTGCCAGCTCACCACTTCGAATGAACACTGAAGCTTTCTTT.

This chain joins TRBV5-4 and TRBJ1-5; D possibly corresponds to TRBD1 (5 bases). There are 15 residues in the CDR3. Germline V lookup: CDR1 SGHNT, CDR2 YYREEE (reference sequence). The V gene lost 2 bases and the J gene lost 1 base, with 10 bases spanning the gap. The CDR3 DNA is TGTGCCAGCAGCTTATCGCCAGGGAGCAATCAGCCCCAGCATTTT. It codes for CASSLSPGSNQPQHF. Using reference TRBV5-4 and TRBJ1-5 for the parts outside the CDR3, the full variable domain is ETGVTQSPTHLIKTRGQQVTLRCSSQSGHNTVSWYQQALGQGPQFIFQYYREEENGRGNFPPRFSGLQFPNYSSELNVNALELDDSALYLCASSLSPGSNQPQHFGDGTRLSIL.

This clonotype was counted once. This chain connects TRBV7-7 to TRBJ1-2; 10 positions match TRBD1. Germline V gene data show CDR1 as SSHAT and CDR2 as FNYEAQ (reference sequence). The CDR3 has 17 residues. The V and J ends lost 3 bases and 8 bases, in that order; junction bases with no gene match: 15. The CDR3 nucleotides are TGTGCCAGCAGCTTGATCACCGGGACAGGGGCGGGTGACGGCTACACCTTC. Protein: CASSLITGTGAGDGYTF.

This clonotype was counted many times. The genes are TRBV30 and TRBJ1-2; perhaps TRBD1 as D (5 bases). This CDR3 is 10 amino acids long. Trimming pared 5 bases from V and 9 bases from J, leaving 10 bases between. Germline lookup yields CDR1 GTSNPN and CDR2 SVGIG (reference sequence). CDR3 residues: CAWYRNSYTF. CDR3 sequence (DNA): TGTGCCTGGTACAGGAACAGCTACACCTTC.